This TCR beta chain was observed in a study of control samples from healthy donors and cancer patients. Data came from immunoSEQ multiplex PCR; TCRdb stores just in-frame clones and leaves some out. The sample holds about 95,000 clones, roughly 80% seen once. Germline lookup yields CDR1 LNHDA and CDR2 SQIVND (reference sequence). Trimming took 1 base from V and 7 from J, leaving 8 bases between them. The CDR3 has 13 amino acids. This clone was seen a handful of times. The sequence came from a man aged 25-45 years in good health. Sequencing was done on a sample of blood. This chain connects TRBV19 to TRBJ1-5; D not resolved. The CDR3 DNA is TGTGCCAGTAGTATAGGGGAGAACCAGCCCCAGCATTTT. Protein product: CASSIGENQPQHF.